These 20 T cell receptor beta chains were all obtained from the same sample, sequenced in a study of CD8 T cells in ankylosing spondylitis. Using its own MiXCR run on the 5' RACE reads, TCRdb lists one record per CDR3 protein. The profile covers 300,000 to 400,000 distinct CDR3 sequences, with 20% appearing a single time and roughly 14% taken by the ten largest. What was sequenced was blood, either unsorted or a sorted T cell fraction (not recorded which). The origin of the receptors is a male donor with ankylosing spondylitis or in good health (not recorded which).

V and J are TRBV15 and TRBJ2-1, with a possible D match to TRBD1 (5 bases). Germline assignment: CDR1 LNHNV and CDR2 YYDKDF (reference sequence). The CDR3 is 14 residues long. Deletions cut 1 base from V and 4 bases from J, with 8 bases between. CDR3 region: CATSRVGAYNEQFF. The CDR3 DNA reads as TGTGCCACCAGCAGAGTTGGGGCATACAATGAGCAGTTCTTC.

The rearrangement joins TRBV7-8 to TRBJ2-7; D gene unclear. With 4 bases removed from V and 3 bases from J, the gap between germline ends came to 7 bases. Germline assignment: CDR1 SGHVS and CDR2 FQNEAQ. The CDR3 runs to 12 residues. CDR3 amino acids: CASSYGHYEQYF. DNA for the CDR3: TGTGCCAGCAGCTATGGGCACTACGAGCAGTACTTC. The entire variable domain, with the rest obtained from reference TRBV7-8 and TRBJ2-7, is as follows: GAGVSQSPRYKVAKRGQDVALRCDPISGHVSLFWYQQALGQGPEFLTYFQNEAQLDKSGLPSDRFFAERPEGSVSTLKIQRTQQEDSAVYLCASSYGHYEQYFGPGTRLTVT.

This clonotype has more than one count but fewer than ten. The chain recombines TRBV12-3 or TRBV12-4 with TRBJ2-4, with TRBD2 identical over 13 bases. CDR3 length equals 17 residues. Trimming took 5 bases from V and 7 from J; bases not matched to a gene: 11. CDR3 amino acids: CASSPDPTSGGRNIQYF. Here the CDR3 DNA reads TGTGCCAGCAGTCCCGACCCGACTAGCGGGGGGAGGAACATTCAGTACTTC.

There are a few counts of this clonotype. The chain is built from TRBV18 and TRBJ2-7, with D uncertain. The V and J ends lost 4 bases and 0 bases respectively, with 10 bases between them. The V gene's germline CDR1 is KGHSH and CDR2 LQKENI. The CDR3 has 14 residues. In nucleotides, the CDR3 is TGTGCCAGCTCACTATTAGACACCTCCTACGAGCAGTACTTC. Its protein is CASSLLDTSYEQYF.

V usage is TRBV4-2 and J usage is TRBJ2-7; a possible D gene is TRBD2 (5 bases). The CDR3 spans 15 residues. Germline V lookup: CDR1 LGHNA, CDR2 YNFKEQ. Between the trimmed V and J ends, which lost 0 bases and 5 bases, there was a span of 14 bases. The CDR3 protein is CASSQDSGLSNEQYF. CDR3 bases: TGTGCCAGCAGCCAAGACTCGGGGTTGAGCAACGAGCAGTACTTC.

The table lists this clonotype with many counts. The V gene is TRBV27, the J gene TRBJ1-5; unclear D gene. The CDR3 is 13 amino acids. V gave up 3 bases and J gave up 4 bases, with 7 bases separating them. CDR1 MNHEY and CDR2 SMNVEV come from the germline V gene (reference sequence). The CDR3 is CASSLAGNQPQHF. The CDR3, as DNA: TGTGCCAGCAGTTTGGCGGGGAATCAGCCCCAGCATTTT.

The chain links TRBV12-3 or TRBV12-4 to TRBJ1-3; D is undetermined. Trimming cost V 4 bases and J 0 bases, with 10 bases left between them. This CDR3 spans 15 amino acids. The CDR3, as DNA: TGTGCCAGCAGTTATGGATCTTCCTCTGGAAACACCATATATTTT. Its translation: CASSYGSSSGNTIYF.

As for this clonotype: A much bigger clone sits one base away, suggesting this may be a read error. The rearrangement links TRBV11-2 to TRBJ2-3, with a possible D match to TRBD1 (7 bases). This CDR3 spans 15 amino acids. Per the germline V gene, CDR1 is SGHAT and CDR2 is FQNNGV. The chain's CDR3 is CAGSFRGEPTDTQYF. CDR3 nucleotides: TGTGCCGGCAGCTTCAGGGGGGAGCCCACAGATACGCAGTATTTT.

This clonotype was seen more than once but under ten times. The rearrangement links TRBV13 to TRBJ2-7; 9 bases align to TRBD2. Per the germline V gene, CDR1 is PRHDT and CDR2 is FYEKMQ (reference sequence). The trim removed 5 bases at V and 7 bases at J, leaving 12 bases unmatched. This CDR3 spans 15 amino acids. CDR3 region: CASSPPQAGGGEQYF. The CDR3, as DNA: TGTGCCAGCAGCCCTCCCCAAGCGGGGGGTGGGGAGCAGTACTTC.

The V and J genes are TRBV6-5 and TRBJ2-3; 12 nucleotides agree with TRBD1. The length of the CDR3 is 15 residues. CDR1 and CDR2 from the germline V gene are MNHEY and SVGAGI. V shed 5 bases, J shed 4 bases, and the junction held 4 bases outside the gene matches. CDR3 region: CASSHGTGGADTQYF. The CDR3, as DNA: TGTGCCAGCAGTCACGGGACAGGGGGCGCAGATACGCAGTATTTT.

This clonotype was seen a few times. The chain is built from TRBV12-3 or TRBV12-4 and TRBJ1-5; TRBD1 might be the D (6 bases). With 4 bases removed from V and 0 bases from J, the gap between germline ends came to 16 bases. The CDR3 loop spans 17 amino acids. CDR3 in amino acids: CASSYADSRHSNQPQHF. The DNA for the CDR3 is TGTGCCAGCAGTTACGCGGACAGCAGACATAGCAATCAGCCCCAGCATTTT.

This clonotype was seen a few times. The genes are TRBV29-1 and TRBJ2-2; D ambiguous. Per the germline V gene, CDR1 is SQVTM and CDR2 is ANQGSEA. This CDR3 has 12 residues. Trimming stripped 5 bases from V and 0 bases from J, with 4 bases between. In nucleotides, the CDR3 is TGCAGCGTTTTTGCGAACACCGGGGAGCTGTTTTTT. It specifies CSVFANTGELFF.

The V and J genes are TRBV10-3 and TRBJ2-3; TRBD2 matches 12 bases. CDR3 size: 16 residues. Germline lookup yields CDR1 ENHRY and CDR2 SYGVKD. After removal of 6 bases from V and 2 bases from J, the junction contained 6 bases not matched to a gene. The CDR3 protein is CAIRGLAGPTTDTQYF. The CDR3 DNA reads TGTGCCATCAGAGGACTAGCGGGGCCAACCACAGATACGCAGTATTTT.

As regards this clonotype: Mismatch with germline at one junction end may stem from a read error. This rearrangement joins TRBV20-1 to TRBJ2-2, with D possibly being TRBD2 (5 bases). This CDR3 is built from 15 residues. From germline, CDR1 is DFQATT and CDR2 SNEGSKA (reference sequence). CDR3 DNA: TGCAGTGCTAGAGATCCCGAGGACGGAACCGGGGAGCTGGTTTTT. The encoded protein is CSARDPEDGTGELVF.

The CDR3: CASSIGTVETQYF. CDR3 bases: TGTGCCAGCAGTATAGGGACAGTAGAGACCCAGTACTTC. The genes are TRBV12-3 or TRBV12-4 and TRBJ2-5, with TRBD1 matching over 7 bases. The J segment lost 4 bases and the V segment lost 5 bases, leaving 4 bases of the junction unmatched. This CDR3 is 13 amino acids long.

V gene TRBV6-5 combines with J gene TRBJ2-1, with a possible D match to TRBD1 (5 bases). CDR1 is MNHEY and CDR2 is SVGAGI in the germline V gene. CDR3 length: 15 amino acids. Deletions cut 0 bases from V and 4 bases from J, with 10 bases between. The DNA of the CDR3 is TGTGCCAGCAGTTACTCGTTGCAGGGTTACAATGAGCAGTTCTTC. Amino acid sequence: CASSYSLQGYNEQFF.

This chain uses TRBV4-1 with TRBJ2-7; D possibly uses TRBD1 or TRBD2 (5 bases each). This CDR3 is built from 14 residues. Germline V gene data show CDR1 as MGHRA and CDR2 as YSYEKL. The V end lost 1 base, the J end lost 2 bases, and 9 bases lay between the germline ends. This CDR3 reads CASSQVPGPYEQYF. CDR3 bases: TGCGCCAGCAGCCAAGTTCCGGGACCCTACGAGCAGTACTTC.

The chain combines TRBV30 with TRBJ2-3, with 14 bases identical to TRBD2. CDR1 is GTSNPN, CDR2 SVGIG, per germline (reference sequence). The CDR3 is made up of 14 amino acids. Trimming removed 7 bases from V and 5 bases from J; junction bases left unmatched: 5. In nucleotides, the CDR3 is TGTGCCTCGAGACTAGCGGGGGGGAAAGATACGCAGTATTTT. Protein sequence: CASRLAGGKDTQYF.

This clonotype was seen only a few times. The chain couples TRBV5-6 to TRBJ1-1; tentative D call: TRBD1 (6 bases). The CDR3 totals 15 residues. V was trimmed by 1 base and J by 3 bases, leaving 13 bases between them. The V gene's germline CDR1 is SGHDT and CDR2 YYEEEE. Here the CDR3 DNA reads TGTGCCAGCAGCTTGTCTTCGGGGGCGGACACTGAAGCTTTCTTT. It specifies CASSLSSGADTEAFF. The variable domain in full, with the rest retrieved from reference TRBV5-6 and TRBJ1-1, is DAGVTQSPTHLIKTRGQQVTLRCSPKSGHDTVSWYQQALGQGPQFIFQYYEEEERQRGNFPDRFSGHQFPNYSSELNVNALLLGDSALYLCASSLSSGADTEAFFGQGTRLTVV.

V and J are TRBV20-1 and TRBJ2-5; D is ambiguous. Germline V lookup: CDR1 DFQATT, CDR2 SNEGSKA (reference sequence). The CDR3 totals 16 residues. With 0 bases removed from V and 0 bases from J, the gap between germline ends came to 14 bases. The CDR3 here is CSARDLYGRNQETQYF. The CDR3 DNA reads TGCAGTGCTAGAGATTTATACGGAAGAAACCAAGAGACCCAGTACTTC.